There are many counts of the clone carrying this T cell receptor (beta chain). This record belongs to a study of low-dose radiotherapy and immunotherapy resistance in tumors. The sample's time point: after trial treatment. Regarding treatment: LDRT plus nivolumab, ipilimumab, low-dose cyclophosphamide and aspirin (RACIN trial). Trimming removed 0 bases at V and 8 bases at J, with 14 bases between. Germline V gene sequence: CDR1 SGHKS, CDR2 YYEKEE (reference sequence). The CDR3 contains 15 residues. With TRAV- and TRBV-specific primers, first-strand cDNA was made, covering the alpha and beta chains. TCR amplification ran about 20 PCR cycles using constant-region and V-primer adapter primers. TCRdb fed the reads into MiXCR, producing one record per CDR3 protein. The repertoire has some 94,000 distinct CDR3 sequences, around a fifth of them found once; the top ten carry roughly 13%.

The sequencing here drew on PBMCs, taken after low-dose radiotherapy plus immunotherapy. This sequence joins TRBV5-5 and TRBJ1-4, with D perhaps TRBD1 (5 bases). This TCR derives from a female donor with ovarian cancer. This CDR3 reads CASSLDGGVGEKLFF. CDR3 sequence (DNA): TGTGCCAGCAGCTTGGACGGAGGGGTTGGGGAAAAACTGTTTTTT.